This T cell receptor (beta chain) was observed in a study of blood T cell repertoires in COVID-19. This clone was picked up a small number of times. TCRdb keeps only in-frame clones here, not all; method: immunoSEQ multiplex PCR. The sample contains some 670,000 clones, 75% to 90% of which appear only once. Germline lookup yields CDR1 KGHDR and CDR2 SFDVKD. The CDR3 is made up of 16 amino acids. V gave up 3 bases and J gave up 1 base; unmatched junction bases: 6. Sample: peripheral blood. The J gene is TRBJ1-1, the V gene TRBV24-1; 8 nucleotides agree with TRBD1. The sequence was collected from a woman between 18 and 30 years old with acute or convalescent COVID-19. In nucleotides, the CDR3 is TGTGCCACCAGTGATGCGGGCCAGGGGGCGAACACTGAAGCTTTCTTT. The encoded protein is CATSDAGQGANTEAFF.